Listed below are T cell receptor beta chains from one sample, sequenced in a study of technical replicates of blood from several donors. Method: immunoSEQ multiplex PCR; TCRdb's copy keeps in-frame clones and lacks some. This table has some 94,000 clones, 90% to 97% appearing once. The sequencing input was T cells isolated from PBMCs. These receptors came from a human donor in good health. CDR3s include the opening cysteine and the closing phenylalanine or tryptophan. A D gene is named only where the DNA matches it firmly. Expanded clones are given a class, and other clones once, few, many or no size at all.

V,J,D,size,DNA,CDR3
TRBV15,TRBJ2-3,NA,once,TGTGCCACCAGCAAGGGGGAGTCTAGAGATACGCAGTATTTT,CATSKGESRDTQYF
TRBV4-2,TRBJ1-2,NA,NA,TGTGCCAGCAGCCAAATAACAGAATATGCCTATGGCTACACCTTC,CASSQITEYAYGYTF
TRBV4-1,TRBJ2-7,TRBD1,NA,TGCGCCAGCAGCCAAGGACCGGGACAGAGCTCCTACGAGCAGTACTTC,CASSQGPGQSSYEQYF
TRBV7-2,TRBJ1-5,NA,NA,TGTGCCAGCAGCTTGGGGGGTTATCAGCCCCAGCATTTT,CASSLGGYQPQHF
TRBV15,TRBJ2-1,NA,NA,TGTGCCACCAGCAGAGATACGGCTAGTTACAATGAGCAGTTCTTC,CATSRDTASYNEQFF
TRBV21-1,TRBJ1-1,NA,NA,TGTGCCAGCAGCTTCCGACCTTGGGGGGGGGACACTGAAGCTTTCTTT,CASSFRPWGGDTEAFF
TRBV2,TRBJ2-5,NA,NA,TGTGCCAGCAGTGGCGGAGGCGGAGATCAAGAGACCCAGTACTTC,CASSGGGGDQETQYF
TRBV29-1,TRBJ2-6,TRBD2,NA,TGCAGCGTTCTGGCTAGCGGGACTGGGGCCAACGTCCTGACTTTC,CSVLASGTGANVLTF
TRBV27,TRBJ1-2,NA,once,TGTGCCAGCAGTTTATCGATAAGGGGAGGGAGTGGCTATGGCTACACCTTC,CASSLSIRGGSGYGYTF
TRBV15,TRBJ2-7,NA,NA,TGTGCCACCAGCAGAGATGAGGACGAGCAGTACTTC,CATSRDEDEQYF
TRBV27,TRBJ1-4,TRBD1,NA,TGTGCCAGCAGCCGGACAGGGTCTAGGTTTGAACTGTTTTTT,CASSRTGSRFELFF
TRBV25-1,TRBJ2-3,TRBD2,NA,TGTGCCAGCCTGACTAGCGGGAGTCCCGGAGATACGCAGTATTTT,CASLTSGSPGDTQYF
TRBV7-9,TRBJ2-5,NA,NA,TGTGCCAGCAGCTCTGCCCGGGGGATGGAGACCCAGTACTTC,CASSSARGMETQYF
TRBV11-3,TRBJ2-3,TRBD2,NA,TGTGCCAGCAGTTCGACTAGCGGATCAGATACGCAGTATTTT,CASSSTSGSDTQYF
TRBV14,TRBJ2-1,TRBD1,NA,TGTGCCAGCAGCCAGGCCCCCCGGACAGGGGATTGGTATGAGCAGTTCTTC,CASSQAPRTGDWYEQFF
TRBV18,TRBJ2-1,NA,NA,TGTGCCAGCTCACGAGGGTCGACGTACAATGAGCAGTTCTTC,CASSRGSTYNEQFF
TRBV4-1,TRBJ1-4,NA,NA,TGCGCCAGCAGCCAAGCTAGCGGACACGGAACTAATGAAAAACTGTTTTTT,CASSQASGHGTNEKLFF
TRBV11-3,TRBJ2-7,NA,NA,TGTGCCAGCAGCTTATGGGGGGACCCCCCCTACGAGCAGTACTTC,CASSLWGDPPYEQYF
TRBV4-2,TRBJ2-5,NA,NA,TGTGCCAGCAGCCAAGAAAAAAGAGCCCAAGAGACCCAGTACTTC,CASSQEKRAQETQYF
TRBV10-1,TRBJ2-1,NA,NA,TGCGCCAGCAGGCCGGGACATAATGAGCAGTTCTTC,CASRPGHNEQFF
TRBV5-1,TRBJ2-7,TRBD2,NA,TGCGCCAGCAGCTTGAGCGGGAGGGCAGGAGAGCAGTACTTC,CASSLSGRAGEQYF
TRBV7-9,TRBJ2-5,NA,NA,TGTGCCAGCAGCTTATTAGACAGGCCAGCCCAGTACTTC,CASSLLDRPAQYF
TRBV6-6,TRBJ1-1,NA,NA,TGTGCCGGCCACGGGAGGGTACAGGGTGAAGCTTTCTTT,CAGHGRVQGEAFF
TRBV9,TRBJ2-5,TRBD1,NA,TGTGCCAGCAGCGAGGGGACAGCGATCCAAGAGACCCAGTACTTC,CASSEGTAIQETQYF
TRBV9,TRBJ2-1,TRBD2,NA,TGTGCCAGCAGCGATAGCGGGTTATCCTACAATGAGCAGTTCTTC,CASSDSGLSYNEQFF
TRBV6-1,TRBJ1-2,TRBD1,NA,TGTGCCAGCAGTGATTTGGGACAGGTGTCCGGGGGCTACACCTTC,CASSDLGQVSGGYTF
TRBV28,TRBJ2-2,TRBD2,NA,TGTGCCAGCGTGGACAGGTCGGGACTAGCGGGAGGGAACACCGGGGAGCTGTTTTTT,CASVDRSGLAGGNTGELFF
TRBV19,TRBJ2-1,NA,NA,TGTGCCAGTAGTATAGCCCTATACAATGAGCAGTTCTTC,CASSIALYNEQFF
TRBV5-4,TRBJ1-1,TRBD1,NA,TGTGCCAGCAGCCGACAGGGGAACACTGAAGCTTTCTTT,CASSRQGNTEAFF
TRBV27,TRBJ2-7,TRBD1,few,TGTGCCAGCAGTTTATACCGGGACAGGATTTCCTACGAGCAGTACTTC,CASSLYRDRISYEQYF
TRBV25-1,TRBJ2-1,NA,NA,TGTGCCAGCAGTGAATGGAGCTCCTACAATGAGCAGTTCTTC,CASSEWSSYNEQFF
TRBV10-3,TRBJ2-1,NA,NA,TGTGCCATCAGTGATGTTCAAGGGGCCGACAATGAGCAGTTCTTC,CAISDVQGADNEQFF
TRBV4-1,TRBJ1-1,TRBD1,once,TGCGCCAGCAGCCTCCGAACCCCGGGACAGGGGGCGCGAACTGAAGCTTTCTTT,CASSLRTPGQGARTEAFF
TRBV7-8,TRBJ2-5,TRBD2,NA,TGTGCCAGCAGCTTACTGGGGGGTAGCGGGAGTAGTTGGGAGACCCAGTACTTC,CASSLLGGSGSSWETQYF
TRBV7-3,TRBJ2-7,TRBD2,NA,TGTGCCAGCAGCCCGGCGCGGGAGATTGACGAGCAGTACTTC,CASSPAREIDEQYF
TRBV10-3,TRBJ2-7,TRBD2,NA,TGTGCCATCAAAAGGGGCCCGAGCCCGGGGGTTCCTAGCGGGAGGGACTACGAGCAGTACTTC,CAIKRGPSPGVPSGRDYEQYF
TRBV6-6,TRBJ1-1,NA,NA,TGTGCCACCGTACGGTCGCGGGCGGAGAACACTGAAGCTTTCTTT,CATVRSRAENTEAFF
TRBV13,TRBJ2-7,NA,NA,TGTGCCAGCAGCTTCTCTACCTACGAGCAGTACTTC,CASSFSTYEQYF